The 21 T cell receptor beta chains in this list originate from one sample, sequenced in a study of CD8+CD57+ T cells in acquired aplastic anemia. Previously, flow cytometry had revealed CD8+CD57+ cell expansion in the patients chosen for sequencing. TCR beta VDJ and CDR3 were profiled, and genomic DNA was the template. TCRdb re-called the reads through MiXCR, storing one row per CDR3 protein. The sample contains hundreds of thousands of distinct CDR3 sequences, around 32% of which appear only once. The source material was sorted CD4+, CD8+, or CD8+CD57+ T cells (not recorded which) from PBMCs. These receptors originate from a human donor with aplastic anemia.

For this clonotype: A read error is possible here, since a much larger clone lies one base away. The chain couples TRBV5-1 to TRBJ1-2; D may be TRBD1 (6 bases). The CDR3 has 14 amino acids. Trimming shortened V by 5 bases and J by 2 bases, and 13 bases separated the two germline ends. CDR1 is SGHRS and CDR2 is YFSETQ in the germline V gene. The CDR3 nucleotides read TGCGCCAGCAGGAACGGACAGAGGAACTATGGCTACACCTTC. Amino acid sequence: CASRNGQRNYGYTF.

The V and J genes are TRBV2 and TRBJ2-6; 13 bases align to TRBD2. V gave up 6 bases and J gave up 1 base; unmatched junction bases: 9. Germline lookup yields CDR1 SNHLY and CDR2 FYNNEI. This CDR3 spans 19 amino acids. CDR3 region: CASSQSTSGGKSGANVLTF. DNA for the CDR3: TGTGCCAGCAGCCAGTCGACTAGCGGGGGGAAATCTGGGGCCAACGTCCTGACTTTC.

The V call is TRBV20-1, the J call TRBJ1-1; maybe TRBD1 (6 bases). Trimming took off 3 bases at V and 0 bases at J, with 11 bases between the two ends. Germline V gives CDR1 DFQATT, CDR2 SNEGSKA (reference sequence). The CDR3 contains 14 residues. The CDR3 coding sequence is TGCAGTGCTAGGACGACAGGAGTGAACACTGAAGCTTTCTTT. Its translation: CSARTTGVNTEAFF.

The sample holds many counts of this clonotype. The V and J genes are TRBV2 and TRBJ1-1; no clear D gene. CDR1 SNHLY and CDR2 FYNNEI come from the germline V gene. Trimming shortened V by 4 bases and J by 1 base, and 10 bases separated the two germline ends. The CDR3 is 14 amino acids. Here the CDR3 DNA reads TGTGCCAGCAGTGGCCGTAACCGGAACACTGAAGCTTTCTTT. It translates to CASSGRNRNTEAFF.

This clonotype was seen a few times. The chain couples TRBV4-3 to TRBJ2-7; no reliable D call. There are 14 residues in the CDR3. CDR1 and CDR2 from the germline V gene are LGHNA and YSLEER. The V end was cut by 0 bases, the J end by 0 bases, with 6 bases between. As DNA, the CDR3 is TGCGCCAGCAGCCAAGATCTTAGCTCCTACGAGCAGTACTTC. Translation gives CASSQDLSSYEQYF.

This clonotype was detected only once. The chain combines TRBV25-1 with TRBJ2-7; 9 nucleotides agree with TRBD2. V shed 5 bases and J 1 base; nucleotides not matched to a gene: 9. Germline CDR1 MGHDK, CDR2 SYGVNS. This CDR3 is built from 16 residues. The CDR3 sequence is CASSLISSGISYEQYF. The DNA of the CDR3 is TGTGCCAGCAGTTTAATTTCTAGCGGGATTTCCTACGAGCAGTACTTC.

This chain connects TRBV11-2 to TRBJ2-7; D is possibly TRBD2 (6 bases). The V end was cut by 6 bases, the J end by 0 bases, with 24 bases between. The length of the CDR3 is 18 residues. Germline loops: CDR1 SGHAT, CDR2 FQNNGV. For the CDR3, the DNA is TGTGCCAGCAGACCCCTCCCGAGGGTACGGGAGTCCTCCTACGAGCAGTACTTC. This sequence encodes CASRPLPRVRESSYEQYF.

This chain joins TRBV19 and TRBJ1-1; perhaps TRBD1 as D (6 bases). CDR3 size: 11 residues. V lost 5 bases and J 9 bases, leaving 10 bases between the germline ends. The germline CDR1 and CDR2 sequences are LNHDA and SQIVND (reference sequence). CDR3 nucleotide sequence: TGTGCCAGTAGTGCCCGGGGGCAAGCTTTCTTT. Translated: CASSARGQAFF.

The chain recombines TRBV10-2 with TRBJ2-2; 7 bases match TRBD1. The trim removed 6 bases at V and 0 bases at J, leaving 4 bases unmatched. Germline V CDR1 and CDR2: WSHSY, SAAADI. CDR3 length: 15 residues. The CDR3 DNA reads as TGCGCCAGCAGCGCCGGGACAGCGAACACCGGGGAGCTGTTTTTT. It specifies CASSAGTANTGELFF.

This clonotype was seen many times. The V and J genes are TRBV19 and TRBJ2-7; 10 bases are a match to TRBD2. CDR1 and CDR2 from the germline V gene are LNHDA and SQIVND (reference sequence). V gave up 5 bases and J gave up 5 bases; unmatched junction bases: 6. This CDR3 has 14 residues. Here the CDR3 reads CASSVTSGNNEQYF. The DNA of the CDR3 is TGTGCCAGTAGTGTCACTAGCGGGAATAACGAGCAGTACTTC.

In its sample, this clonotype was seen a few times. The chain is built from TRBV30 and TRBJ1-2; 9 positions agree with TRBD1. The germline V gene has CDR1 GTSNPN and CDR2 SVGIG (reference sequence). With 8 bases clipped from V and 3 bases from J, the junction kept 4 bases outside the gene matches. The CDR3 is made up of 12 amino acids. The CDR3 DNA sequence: TGTGCCGTACAGGGGGCGTACTATGGCTACACCTTC. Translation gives CAVQGAYYGYTF.

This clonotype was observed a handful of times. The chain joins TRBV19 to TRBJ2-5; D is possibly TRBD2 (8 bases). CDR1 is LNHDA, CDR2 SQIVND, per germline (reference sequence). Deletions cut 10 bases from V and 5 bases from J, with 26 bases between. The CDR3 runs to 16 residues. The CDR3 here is CATSPVTGTGGETQYF. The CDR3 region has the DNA TGTGCCACCTCGCCTGTGACAGGGACGGGGGGGGAGACCCAGTACTTC.

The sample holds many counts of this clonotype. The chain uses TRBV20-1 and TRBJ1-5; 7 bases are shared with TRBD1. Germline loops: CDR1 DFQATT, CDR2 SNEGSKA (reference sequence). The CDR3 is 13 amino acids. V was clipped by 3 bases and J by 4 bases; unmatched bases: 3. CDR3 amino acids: CSARHRGNQPQHF. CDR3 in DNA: TGCAGTGCTAGGCACAGGGGAAATCAGCCCCAGCATTTT.

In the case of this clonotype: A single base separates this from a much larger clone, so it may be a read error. The DNA for the CDR3 is TGCGCCAGCAGCAACCGAGGGACTGGCGGCGAGCAGTACTTC. Amino acids: CASSNRGTGGEQYF. The V gene is TRBV5-1, the J gene TRBJ2-7; D may be TRBD2 (6 bases). V lost 4 bases and J 6 bases, leaving 17 bases between the germline ends. This CDR3 has 14 amino acids. Germline lookup yields CDR1 SGHRS and CDR2 YFSETQ.

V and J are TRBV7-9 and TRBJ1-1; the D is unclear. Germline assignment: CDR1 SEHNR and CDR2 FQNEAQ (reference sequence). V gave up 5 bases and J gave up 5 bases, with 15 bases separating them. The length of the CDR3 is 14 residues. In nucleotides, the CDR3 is TGTGCCAGCAGCACGCAGGCGGTTGGAACTGAAGCTTTCTTT. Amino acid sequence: CASSTQAVGTEAFF.

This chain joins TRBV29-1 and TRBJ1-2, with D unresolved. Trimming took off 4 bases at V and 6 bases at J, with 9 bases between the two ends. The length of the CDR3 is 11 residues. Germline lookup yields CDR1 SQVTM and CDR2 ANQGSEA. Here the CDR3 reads CSVGRADGYTF. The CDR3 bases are TGCAGCGTTGGGAGGGCGGATGGCTACACCTTC.

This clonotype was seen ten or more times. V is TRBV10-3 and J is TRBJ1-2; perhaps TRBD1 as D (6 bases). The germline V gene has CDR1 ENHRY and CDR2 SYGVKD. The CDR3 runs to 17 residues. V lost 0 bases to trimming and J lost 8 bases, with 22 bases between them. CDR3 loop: CAISESTTGNPFGGYTF. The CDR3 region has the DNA TGTGCCATCAGTGAGTCGACGACAGGTAACCCGTTTGGGGGCTACACCTTC.

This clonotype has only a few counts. The CDR3 sequence: CASSSDRVITGELFF. As DNA, the CDR3 is TGTGCCAGCAGTTCTGACAGGGTGATCACCGGGGAGCTGTTTTTT. The rearrangement uses TRBV2 and TRBJ2-2; 7 bases are a match to TRBD1. This CDR3 has 15 residues. Germline loops: CDR1 SNHLY, CDR2 FYNNEI. With 5 bases clipped from V and 4 bases from J, the junction kept 7 bases outside the gene matches.

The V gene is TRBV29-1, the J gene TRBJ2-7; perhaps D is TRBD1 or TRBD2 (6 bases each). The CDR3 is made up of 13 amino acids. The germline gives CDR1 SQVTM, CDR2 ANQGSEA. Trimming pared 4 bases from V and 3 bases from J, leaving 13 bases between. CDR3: CSVGRGDRYEQYF. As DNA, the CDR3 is TGCAGCGTTGGTAGGGGGGACCGCTACGAGCAGTACTTC.

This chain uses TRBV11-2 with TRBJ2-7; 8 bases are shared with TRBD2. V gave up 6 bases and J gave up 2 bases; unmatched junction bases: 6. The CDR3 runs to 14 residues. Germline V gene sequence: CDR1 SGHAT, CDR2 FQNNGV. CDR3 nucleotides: TGTGCCAGCAGAGATTCTAGCGGGCCCTACGAGCAGTACTTC. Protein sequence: CASRDSSGPYEQYF.

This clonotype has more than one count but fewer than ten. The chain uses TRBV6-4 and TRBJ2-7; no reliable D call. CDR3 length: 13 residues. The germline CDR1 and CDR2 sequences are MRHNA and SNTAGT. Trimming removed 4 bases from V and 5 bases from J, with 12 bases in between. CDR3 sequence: CASSGVLVDEQYF. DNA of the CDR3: TGTGCCAGCAGTGGGGTTTTAGTGGACGAGCAGTACTTC.